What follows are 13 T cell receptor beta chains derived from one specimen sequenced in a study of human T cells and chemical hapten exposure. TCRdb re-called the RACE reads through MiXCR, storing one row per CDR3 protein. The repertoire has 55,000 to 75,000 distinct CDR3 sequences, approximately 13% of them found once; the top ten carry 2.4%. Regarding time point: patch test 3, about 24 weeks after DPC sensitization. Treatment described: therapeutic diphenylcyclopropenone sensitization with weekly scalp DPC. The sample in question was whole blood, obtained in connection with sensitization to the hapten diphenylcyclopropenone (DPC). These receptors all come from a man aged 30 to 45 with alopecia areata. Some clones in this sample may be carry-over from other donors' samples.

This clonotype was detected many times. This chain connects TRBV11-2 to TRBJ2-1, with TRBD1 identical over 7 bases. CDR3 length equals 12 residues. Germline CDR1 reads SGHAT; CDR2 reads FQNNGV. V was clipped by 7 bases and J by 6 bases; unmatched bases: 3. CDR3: CASKQGFNEQFF. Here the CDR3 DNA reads TGTGCCAGCAAACAGGGGTTCAATGAGCAGTTCTTC.

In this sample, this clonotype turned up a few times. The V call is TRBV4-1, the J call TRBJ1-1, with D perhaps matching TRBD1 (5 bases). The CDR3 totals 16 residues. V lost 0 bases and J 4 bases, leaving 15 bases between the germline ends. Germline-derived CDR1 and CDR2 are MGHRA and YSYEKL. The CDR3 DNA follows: TGCGCCAGCAGCCAAGATCGGCGGGGGACCGGCACTGAAGCTTTCTTT. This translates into CASSQDRRGTGTEAFF.

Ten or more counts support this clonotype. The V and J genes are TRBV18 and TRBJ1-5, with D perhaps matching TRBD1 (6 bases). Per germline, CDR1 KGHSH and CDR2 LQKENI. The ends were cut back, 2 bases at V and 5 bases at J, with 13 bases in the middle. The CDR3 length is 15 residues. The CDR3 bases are TGTGCCAGCTCACCAATTGGGGGCTTGGATCAGCCCCAGCATTTT. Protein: CASSPIGGLDQPQHF.

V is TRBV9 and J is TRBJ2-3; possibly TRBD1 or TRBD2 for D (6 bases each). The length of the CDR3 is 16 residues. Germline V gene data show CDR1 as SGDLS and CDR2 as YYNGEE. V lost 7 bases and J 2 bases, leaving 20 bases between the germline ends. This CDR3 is CASSSRGQGHTDTQYF. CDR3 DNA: TGTGCCAGCTCCTCCCGGGGGCAGGGGCACACAGATACGCAGTATTTT.

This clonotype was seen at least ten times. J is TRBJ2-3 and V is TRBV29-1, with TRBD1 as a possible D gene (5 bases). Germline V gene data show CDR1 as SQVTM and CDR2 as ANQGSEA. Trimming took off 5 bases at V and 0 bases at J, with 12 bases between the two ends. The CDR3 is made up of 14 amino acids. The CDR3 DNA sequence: TGCAGCGTTACCCGGACAACTAGCACAGATACGCAGTATTTT. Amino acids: CSVTRTTSTDTQYF.

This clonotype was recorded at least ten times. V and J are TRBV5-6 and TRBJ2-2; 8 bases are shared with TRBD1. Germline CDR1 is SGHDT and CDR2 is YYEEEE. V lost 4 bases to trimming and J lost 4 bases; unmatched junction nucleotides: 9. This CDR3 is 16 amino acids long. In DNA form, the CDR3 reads TGTGCCAGCAGCATGTCAGGGGGCGTCCGCACCGGGGAGCTGTTTTTT. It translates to CASSMSGGVRTGELFF.

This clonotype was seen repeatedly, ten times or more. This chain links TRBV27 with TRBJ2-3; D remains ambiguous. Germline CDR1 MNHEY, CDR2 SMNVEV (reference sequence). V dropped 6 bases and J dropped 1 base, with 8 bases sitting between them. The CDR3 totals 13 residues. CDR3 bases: TGTGCCAGCAGGCCCCTTGGCACAGATACGCAGTATTTT. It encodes CASRPLGTDTQYF.

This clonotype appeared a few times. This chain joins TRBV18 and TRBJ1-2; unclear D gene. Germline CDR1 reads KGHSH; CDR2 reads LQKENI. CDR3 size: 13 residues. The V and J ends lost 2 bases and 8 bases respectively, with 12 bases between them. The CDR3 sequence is CASSPESSRGYTF. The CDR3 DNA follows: TGTGCCAGCTCACCAGAAAGTTCCCGGGGCTACACCTTC.

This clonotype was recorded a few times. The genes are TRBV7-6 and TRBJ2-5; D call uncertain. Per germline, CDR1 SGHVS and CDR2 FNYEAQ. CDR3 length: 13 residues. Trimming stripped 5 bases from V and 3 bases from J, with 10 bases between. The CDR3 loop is CASSRRVEETQYF. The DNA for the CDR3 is TGTGCCAGCAGCCGTCGCGTGGAAGAGACCCAGTACTTC.

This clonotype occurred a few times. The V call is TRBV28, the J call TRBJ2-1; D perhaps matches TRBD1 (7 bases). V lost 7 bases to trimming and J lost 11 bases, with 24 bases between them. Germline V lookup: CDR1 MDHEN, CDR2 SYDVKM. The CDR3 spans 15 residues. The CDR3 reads CASTPVETGTGKQFF. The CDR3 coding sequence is TGTGCCAGCACCCCGGTCGAGACAGGGACTGGGAAGCAGTTCTTC.

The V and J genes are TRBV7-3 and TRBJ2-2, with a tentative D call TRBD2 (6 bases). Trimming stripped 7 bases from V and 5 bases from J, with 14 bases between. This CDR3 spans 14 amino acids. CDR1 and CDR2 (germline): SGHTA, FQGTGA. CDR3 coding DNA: TGTGCCAGCACCCCGGGGGAAGGGACCGGGGAGCTGTTTTTT. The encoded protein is CASTPGEGTGELFF. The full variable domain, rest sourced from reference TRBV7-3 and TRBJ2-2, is GAGVSQTPSNKVTEKGKYVELRCDPISGHTALYWYRQSLGQGPEFLIYFQGTGAADDSGLPNDRFFAVRPEGSVSTLKIQRTERGDSAVYLCASTPGEGTGELFFGEGSRLTVL.

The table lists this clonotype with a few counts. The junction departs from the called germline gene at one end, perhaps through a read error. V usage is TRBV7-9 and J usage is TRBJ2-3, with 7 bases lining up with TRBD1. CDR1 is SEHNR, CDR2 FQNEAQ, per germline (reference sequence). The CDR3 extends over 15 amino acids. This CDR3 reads CANSPGTASTDTQYF. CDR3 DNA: TGTGCCAACAGCCCCGGGACAGCTAGCACAGATACGCAGTATTTT. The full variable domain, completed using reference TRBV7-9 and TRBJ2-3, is DTGVSQNPRHKITKRGQNVTFRCDPISEHNRLYWYRQTLGQGPEFLTYFQNEAQLEKSRLLSDRFSAERPKGSFSTLEIQRTEQGDSAMYLCANSPGTASTDTQYFGPGTRLTVL.

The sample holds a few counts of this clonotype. The CDR3 here is CASKTGEGGIQYF. In nucleotides, the CDR3 is TGTGCCAGCAAAACAGGGGAAGGAGGCATTCAGTACTTC. V usage is TRBV12-3 or TRBV12-4 and J usage is TRBJ2-4; 7 bases align to TRBD1. This CDR3 spans 13 amino acids. V shed 7 bases, J shed 9 bases, and the junction held 9 bases outside the gene matches.